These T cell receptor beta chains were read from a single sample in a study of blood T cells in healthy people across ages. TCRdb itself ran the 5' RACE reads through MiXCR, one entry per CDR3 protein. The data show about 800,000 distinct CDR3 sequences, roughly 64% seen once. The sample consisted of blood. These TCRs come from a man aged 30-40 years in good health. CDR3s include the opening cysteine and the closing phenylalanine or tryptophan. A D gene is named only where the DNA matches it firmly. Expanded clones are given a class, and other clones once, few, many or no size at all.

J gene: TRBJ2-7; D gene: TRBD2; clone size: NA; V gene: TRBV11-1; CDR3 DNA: TGTGCCAGCAGCCCGTCCGGCGCTAGCGGGAGGGGAAATGAGCAGTACTTC; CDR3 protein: CASSPSGASGRGNEQYF
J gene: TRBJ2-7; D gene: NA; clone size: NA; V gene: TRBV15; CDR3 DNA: TGTGCCACCAGCAGAACACAGGGCTACGAGCAGTACTTC; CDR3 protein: CATSRTQGYEQYF
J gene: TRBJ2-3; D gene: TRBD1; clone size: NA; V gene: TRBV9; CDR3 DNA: TGTGCCAGCAGCGTAGAGGGAACAGGGGGTGATACGCAGTATTTT; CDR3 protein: CASSVEGTGGDTQYF
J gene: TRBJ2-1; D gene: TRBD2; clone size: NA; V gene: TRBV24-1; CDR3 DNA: TGTGCCACCCAGTCCGGGACTAGCTCGTTCAATGAGCAGTTCTTC; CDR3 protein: CATQSGTSSFNEQFF
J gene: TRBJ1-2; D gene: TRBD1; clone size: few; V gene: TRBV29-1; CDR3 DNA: TGCAGCGCCTTATACCGGGACAGGGACCTTGGTAACTATGGCTACACCTTC; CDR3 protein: CSALYRDRDLGNYGYTF
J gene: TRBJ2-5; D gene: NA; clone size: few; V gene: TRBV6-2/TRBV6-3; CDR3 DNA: TGTGCCAGCAGTTATGTTCTAGCTGGAGAGACCCAGTACTTC; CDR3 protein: CASSYVLAGETQYF
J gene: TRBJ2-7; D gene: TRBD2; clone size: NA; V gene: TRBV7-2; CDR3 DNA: TGTGCCAGCAGCCGCGGGACTAGGAACTACGAGCAGTACTTC; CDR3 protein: CASSRGTRNYEQYF
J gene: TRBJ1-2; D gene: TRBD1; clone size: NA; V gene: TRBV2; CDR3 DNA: TGTGCCAGCAGCCGGACAGGGGAGGCCTATGGCTACACCTTC; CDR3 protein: CASSRTGEAYGYTF
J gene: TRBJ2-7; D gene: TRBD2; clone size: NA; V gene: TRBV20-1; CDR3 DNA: TGCAGTGCTAGCCGGACTAGCGGCGAGCAGTACTTC; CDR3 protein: CSASRTSGEQYF
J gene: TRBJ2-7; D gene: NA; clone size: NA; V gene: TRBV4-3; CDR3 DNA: TGCGCCAGCAGCCAAGATATTCATCGCGAGCAGTACTTC; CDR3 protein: CASSQDIHREQYF
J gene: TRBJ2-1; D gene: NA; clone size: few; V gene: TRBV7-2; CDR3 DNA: TGTGCCAGCAGGGTGGGGGCGGGGAATGAGCAGTTCTTC; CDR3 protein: CASRVGAGNEQFF
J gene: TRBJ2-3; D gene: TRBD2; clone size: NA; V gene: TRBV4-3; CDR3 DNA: TGCGCCAGCAGCCAAACCTTTAGCGGGAGGATCGATACACAGTATTTT; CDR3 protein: CASSQTFSGRIDTQYF
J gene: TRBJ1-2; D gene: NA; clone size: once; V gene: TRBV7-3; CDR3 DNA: TGTGCCAGCAGCCATTTACAGGGTGGCGGCTACACCTTC; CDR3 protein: CASSHLQGGGYTF
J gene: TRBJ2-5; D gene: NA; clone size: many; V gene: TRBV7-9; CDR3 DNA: TGTGCCAGCAGCCCGCGACAGCAAGAGACCCAGTACTTC; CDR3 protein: CASSPRQQETQYF
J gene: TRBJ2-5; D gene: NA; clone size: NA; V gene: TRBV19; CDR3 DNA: TGTGCCAGTAGTAGGGGACCAGTAGAGACCCAGTACTTC; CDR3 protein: CASSRGPVETQYF
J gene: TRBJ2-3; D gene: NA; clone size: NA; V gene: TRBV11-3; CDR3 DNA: TGTGCCAGCAGCTTAGATCAAAGAAGAGATACGCAGTATTTT; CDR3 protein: CASSLDQRRDTQYF
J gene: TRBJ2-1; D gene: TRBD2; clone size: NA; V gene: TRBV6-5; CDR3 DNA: TGTGCCAGCAGTCAGACTAGCGGGACCGACAATGAGCAGTTCTTC; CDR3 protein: CASSQTSGTDNEQFF
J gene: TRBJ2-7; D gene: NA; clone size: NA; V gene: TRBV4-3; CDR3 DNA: TGCGCCAGCAGCCCTGCTGGAGGGATCTACGAGCAGTACTTC; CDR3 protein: CASSPAGGIYEQYF
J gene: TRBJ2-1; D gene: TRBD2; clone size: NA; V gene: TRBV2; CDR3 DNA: TGTGCCAGCAGTGAAACGGGCGGGGGGGATTACAATGAGCAGTTCTTC; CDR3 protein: CASSETGGGDYNEQFF
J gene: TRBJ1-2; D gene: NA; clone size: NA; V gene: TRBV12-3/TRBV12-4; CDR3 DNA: TGTGCCAGCAGTTACCGGGAAGTCTACACCTTC; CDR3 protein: CASSYREVYTF
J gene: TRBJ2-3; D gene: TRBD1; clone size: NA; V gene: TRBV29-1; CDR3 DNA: TGCAGCGTTAGCAGGGGACAGGGGTTGGCAGATACGCAGTATTTT; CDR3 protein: CSVSRGQGLADTQYF
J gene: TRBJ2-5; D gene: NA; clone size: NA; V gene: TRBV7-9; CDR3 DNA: TGTGCCAGCAGCAATAGAGGGGCTACTGGAGAGACCCAGTACTTC; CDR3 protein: CASSNRGATGETQYF
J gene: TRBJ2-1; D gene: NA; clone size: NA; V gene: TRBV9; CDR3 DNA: TGTGCCAGCAGCGTAGGAGGTGAGCAGTTCTTC; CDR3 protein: CASSVGGEQFF
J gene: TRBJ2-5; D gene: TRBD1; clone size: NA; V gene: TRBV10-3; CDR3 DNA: TGTGCCACGGGACAGGGGGATGAGCAGTACTTC; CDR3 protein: CATGQGDEQYF
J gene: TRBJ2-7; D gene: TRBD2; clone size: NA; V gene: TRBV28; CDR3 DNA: TGTGCCAGCAGTCCCGGGACTAGCGATACCTACGAGCAGTACTTC; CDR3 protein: CASSPGTSDTYEQYF
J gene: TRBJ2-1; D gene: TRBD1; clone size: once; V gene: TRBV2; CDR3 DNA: TGTGCCAGCAAAAAGCGGGGACAGGGGCCCTACAATGAGCAGTTCTTC; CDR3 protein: CASKKRGQGPYNEQFF
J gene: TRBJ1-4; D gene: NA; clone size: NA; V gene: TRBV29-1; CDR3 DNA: TGCAGCGCCGCCAAACGACCCGCGGATGAAAAACTGTTTTTT; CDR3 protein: CSAAKRPADEKLFF